This TCR beta chain was sequenced for a study of metastatic and nonmetastatic thyroid tumors. Background on the study: Blood and tumor or nodule tissue repertoires from malignant and benign thyroid patients were compared.

As handled by the study authors: For papillary thyroid cancer, a distant-metastasis classifier was constructed from CDR3 differences observed across clinicopathological groups. TCRdb used MiXCR to call clones anew from the PCR reads. The V and J calls reflect TCRdb's pipeline rather than the authors' work. The table lists about 25,000 clones, 20% to 25% of them singletons. As concerns this clone: What it binds is unknown.

Broader study findings: Malignant thyroid tumors reportedly exceeded benign nodules significantly in TCR beta diversity, with the difference appearing in blood and tumor.

No treatment of any kind had been given to any patient before thyroid surgery. CDR1 is SGHTS, CDR2 YDEGEE, per germline. The ends lost 2 bases at V and 4 bases at J; junction bases unmatched: 2. CDR3 length equals 14 residues. The sample was blood. The V call is TRBV5-8, the J call TRBJ1-5, with 8 bases that match TRBD1. The sequence derives from a male donor with papillary thyroid cancer or a benign thyroid nodule (not recorded which). Some clones in this sample may be carry-over from other donors' samples. The CDR3: CASSFRTGNQPQHF. CDR3 DNA sequence: TGTGCCAGCAGCTTCCGGACAGGGAATCAGCCCCAGCATTTT.